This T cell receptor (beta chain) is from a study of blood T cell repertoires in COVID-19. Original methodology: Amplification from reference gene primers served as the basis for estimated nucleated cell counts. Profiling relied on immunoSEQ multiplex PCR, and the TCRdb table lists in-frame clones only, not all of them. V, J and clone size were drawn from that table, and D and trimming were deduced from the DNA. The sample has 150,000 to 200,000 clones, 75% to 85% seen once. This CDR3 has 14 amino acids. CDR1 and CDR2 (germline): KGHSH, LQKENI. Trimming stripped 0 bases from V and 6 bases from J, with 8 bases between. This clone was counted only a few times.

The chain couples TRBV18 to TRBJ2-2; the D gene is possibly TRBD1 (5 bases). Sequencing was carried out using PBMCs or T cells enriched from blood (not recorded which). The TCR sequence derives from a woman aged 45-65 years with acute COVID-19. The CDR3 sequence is CASSPPGRAGELFF. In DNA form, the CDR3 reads TGTGCCAGCTCACCACCGGGCAGGGCCGGGGAGCTGTTTTTT.